The entry below describes one TCR beta chain. This sample was taken from a study of control samples from healthy donors and cancer patients. Clones were read by immunoSEQ multiplex PCR, and TCRdb kept only the in-frame ones, dropping some. The sample includes nearly 200,000 clones, roughly nine tenths of them seen just once. Trimming left V 3 bases short and J 6 bases short, with 8 bases between. The CDR3 has 12 residues. The germline CDR1 and CDR2 sequences are MNHNS and SASEGT. The sequence was obtained from a man aged 25-45 years in good health. The sequencing input was blood. The V gene is TRBV6-1, the J gene TRBJ1-1; tentative D call: TRBD1 (6 bases). The CDR3 bases are TGTGCCAGCAGTGAGAGGGGGGCTGAAGCTTTCTTT. Amino acids: CASSERGAEAFF.